One and the same sample provided the 5 T cell receptor beta chains below, sequenced in a study of blood T cells in healthy people across ages. Alongside a J-beta primer mix, a sample-barcoded 5' primer served in a second PCR lasting roughly 7 to 11 cycles. MiXCR was run by TCRdb on the 5' RACE reads, yielding one entry per CDR3 protein. The sample holds fewer than 1 million distinct CDR3 sequences, under 45% seen once. Sequencing was performed on blood. The origin of the receptors is a man aged 60-69 years in good health.

CDR3 sequence: CASSQVPLQPQHF. Here the CDR3 DNA reads TGCGCCAGCAGCCAAGTCCCCTTACAGCCCCAGCATTTT. The chain links TRBV4-3 to TRBJ1-5; D is uncertain. V was pared by 1 base and J by 7 bases, with 8 bases between. The germline gives CDR1 LGHNA, CDR2 YSLEER. The CDR3 extends over 13 amino acids.

This clonotype was found a few times. The V call is TRBV6-5, the J call TRBJ2-7; the match to TRBD2 covers 11 bases. Germline CDR1 is MNHEY and CDR2 is SVGAGI. The CDR3 consists of 16 residues. The V segment lost 3 bases and the J segment 1 base; nucleotides outside the gene matches: 5. The CDR3: CASSYFGTSGSYEQYF. The CDR3 bases are TGTGCCAGCAGTTATTTTGGGACTAGCGGATCCTACGAGCAGTACTTC.

This clonotype turned up a few times. The V and J genes are TRBV7-2 and TRBJ2-4, with 10 bases matching TRBD2. Germline CDR1 SGHTA, CDR2 FQGNSA. The CDR3 sequence is 20 residues long. V gave up 7 bases and J gave up 0 bases; unmatched junction bases: 18. The CDR3 nucleotides read TGTGCCAGCACCCATCGGTCGGTAGCGGGGGGCCTAGTAGCCAAAAACATTCAGTACTTC. Its protein product is CASTHRSVAGGLVAKNIQYF.

This sequence joins TRBV11-3 and TRBJ2-1; D is unresolved. Trimming removed 0 bases from V and 10 bases from J, with 13 bases in between. Germline V CDR1 and CDR2: SGHNT, YENEEA. The length of the CDR3 is 14 residues. The CDR3 sequence is CASSLDGRRREQFF. In DNA form, the CDR3 reads TGTGCCAGCAGCTTAGACGGTAGGCGGCGGGAGCAGTTCTTC.

The chain joins TRBV6-5 to TRBJ1-2; D gene unclear. This CDR3 comprises 15 residues. In germline, CDR1 is MNHEY, CDR2 SVGAGI. V gave up 0 bases and J gave up 8 bases, with 16 bases separating them. CDR3 protein: CASSYSSGRMEGYTF. CDR3 coding DNA: TGTGCCAGCAGTTACTCATCGGGGAGAATGGAGGGCTACACCTTC.